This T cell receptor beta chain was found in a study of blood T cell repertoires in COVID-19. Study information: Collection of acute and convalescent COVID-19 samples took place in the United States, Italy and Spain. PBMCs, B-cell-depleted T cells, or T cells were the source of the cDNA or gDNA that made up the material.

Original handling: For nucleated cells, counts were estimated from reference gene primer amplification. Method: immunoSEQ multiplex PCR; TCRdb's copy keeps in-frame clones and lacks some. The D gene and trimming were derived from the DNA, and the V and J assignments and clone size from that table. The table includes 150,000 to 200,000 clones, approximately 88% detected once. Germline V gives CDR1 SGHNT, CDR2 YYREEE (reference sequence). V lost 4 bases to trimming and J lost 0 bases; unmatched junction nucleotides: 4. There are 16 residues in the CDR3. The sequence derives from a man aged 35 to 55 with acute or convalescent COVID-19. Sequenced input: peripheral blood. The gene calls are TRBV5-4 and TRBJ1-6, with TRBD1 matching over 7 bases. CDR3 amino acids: CASSPRDSSYNSPLHF. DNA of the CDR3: TGTGCCAGCAGCCCCCGGGACAGCTCCTATAATTCACCCCTCCACTTT.